This TCR beta chain was found in a study of post-analysis software for immune sequencing data (dated by TCRdb to between 2015 and 2016). In the study overall: Relapsing-remitting, secondary progressive and progressive-relapsing multiple sclerosis were recorded as disease courses, and subtype annotation was lacking for some patients. Patient repertoires were compared against ten to eleven previously published healthy control repertoires from donors aged about 6 to 26 years. A subset of samples was prepared in parallel using single-end sample barcoding, then pooled and co-amplified after Illumina adapter ligation.

Regarding this clonotype: Its target antigen remains unknown. No much larger clone is present one base from it, and per-base qualities are unavailable.

The library was made by PCR. Sequencing was carried out with an Illumina HiSeq 2500. To reduce PCR and sequencing biases, unique molecular identifiers were built into the TCR beta cDNA libraries. Some 500,000 cDNA molecules were obtained for every 1 to 10 million input T cells, so each molecule roughly corresponded to one T cell. The patient libraries were prepared and sequenced using the same protocol as the earlier healthy control dataset. Samples belonging to the same batch were prepared together, multiplexed and sequenced on a shared HiSeq lane. From the authors' description of their analysis: Raw barcoded reads were processed with MIGEC, discarding single-read molecular identifier groups before consensus assembly and CDR3 extraction. Clonotype tables were post-analysed with VDJtools, and diversity was normalized by down-sampling all datasets to the smallest sample size. Repertoire overlap clustering matched CDR3 amino acid but not nucleotide sequences to correct batch-related cross-sample contamination. TCRdb passed the public sequencing reads through fastp at Q25 and MiXCR, retaining productive beta sequences. A single entry per CDR3 protein holds the most common genes and DNA from its merged rows. The V and J calls follow TCRdb's processing rather than the paper's. Within this sample are 600,000 to 750,000 distinct CDR3 sequences, with around 60% of them counted one time only. The ten largest clones take up 11% of the sample.

TCR beta repertoires were profiled from peripheral blood of 13 young patients with multiple sclerosis to demonstrate the VDJtools post-analysis software. The multiple sclerosis patients were children and adolescents ranging in age from about 6 to 16 years. The CDR3 has 13 amino acids, counting the end cysteine and phenylalanine. The sequence is cut down to CDR3 DNA, 39 bases in frame from base 1. General conclusions and limits of the study: Strong co-clustering of samples prepared in the same batch was shown by direct clustering with F measure, prompting a batch-effect correction. Patients showed significantly higher frequencies than controls for roughly five TRBV segments, among them TRBV5-6, TRBV5-1 and TRBV20-1. The control group was slightly older than the multiple sclerosis patient group. Compared with controls, multiple sclerosis patients had significantly lower normalized Chao1 diversity, a finding suggesting substantial peripheral T-cell clonal expansion.

The sequencing sample was made of blood. The TCR was taken from a girl aged 2 to 9 with multiple sclerosis. This sequence uses TRBV12-3 or TRBV12-4 and TRBJ2-5; the D gene is possibly TRBD2, with 5 bases matching. The J call is doubtful: the DNA matches TRBJ2-7 better. The CDR3: CASKDGELHEQYF. The DNA sequence reads TGTGCCAGCAAAGATGGGGAGCTACACGAGCAGTACTTC.